What follows describes a single T cell receptor beta chain. The sample originates from a study of blood T cell repertoires in COVID-19. The wider study: The United States, Italy and Spain were the sources of the acute and convalescent COVID-19 samples. T cells, B-cell-depleted T cells, or PBMCs provided the cDNA or gDNA that served as material.

Those enrolled, adults aged about 18 to 89 years, came from about 24 US areas. Germline-derived CDR1 and CDR2 are SGHAT and FQNNGV. CDR3 length: 13 residues. The V and J ends lost 5 bases and 4 bases respectively, with 11 bases between them. Original methodology: Amplification from reference gene primers served as the basis for estimated nucleated cell counts. Produced via immunoSEQ multiplex PCR; TCRdb's table is partial and in-frame only. The DNA gave D and trimming, while V, J and clone size come from that table. The sample has over 250,000 clones, 88% seen once. The TCR sequence derives from a woman aged 50 to 65 who had recovered from COVID-19. The J gene is TRBJ2-5, the V gene TRBV11-2; D may be TRBD2 (6 bases). Sequencing was done on a sample of PBMCs or T cells enriched from blood (not recorded which). Here the CDR3 reads CASSVDYLETQYF. As DNA, the CDR3 is TGTGCCAGCAGCGTGGACTATCTAGAGACCCAGTACTTC.